These 30 T cell receptor beta chains share one sample of origin, sequenced in a study of CD8+ T cells in alopecia areata. Cells that came from pooled cutaneous lymph nodes were sorted using CD4, CD8alpha, NKG2D, NKG2ACE and other markers. In each case, RNA was isolated and then reverse transcribed into cDNA as the sequencing template. Measured with immunoSEQ multiplex PCR; TCRdb has only the in-frame clones, and not every one. The sample contains approximately 280,000 clones, none of them singletons. The source material was CD4+ T cells sorted from a lymph node. Source of these receptors: a C3H/HeJ mouse with alopecia areata. For this mouse line, the MHC haplotype is H2-k.

This clone has more than one count but fewer than ten. The listed genes are named as in mouse. Sequencing ends 4 residues short of the CDR3 end; the germline J gene provides the rest. The chain recombines TRBV13-2 with TRBJ2-4, with 11 bases aligning to TRBD2. Looked up from germline, CDR1 is NNHNN and CDR2 is SYGAGS (reference sequence). The V gene end was trimmed by 5 bases and the J gene end by 0 bases; junction bases not matched to a gene: 5. The CDR3 is made up of 16 amino acids. The CDR3 sequence: CASGRDWGKSQNTLYF. CDR3 DNA, as far as it was read: TGTGCCAGCGGGCGGGACTGGGGGAAGAGTCAAAAC.

This clone has more than one count but fewer than ten. Possible read error: a much larger clone is one base away. Gene names and germline refer to mouse. The read terminates 4 residues before the CDR3 end, so the remaining end is supplied by the germline J gene. The sample holds other DNA sequences that translate to the same CDR3. The rearrangement joins TRBV13-1 to TRBJ2-5; TRBD1 aligns across 7 bases. The CDR3 runs 13 residues. V was pared by 5 bases and J by 1 base, with 1 base of the junction left unmatched. CDR1 is NSHNY, CDR2 SYGAGN, per germline. The part of the CDR3 DNA that was read is TGTGCCAGCAGAGACAGGGACCAAGAC. Its translation: CASRDRDQD. The entire CDR3 is CASRDRDQDTQYF.

As concerns this clone: Mouse germline and gene names are used. The read stops 4 residues short of the end of the CDR3; the missing end is completed from the germline J gene. This chain connects TRBV13-3 to TRBJ2-1, with 8 bases that match TRBD2. The CDR3 consists of 14 residues. With 6 bases clipped from V and 2 bases from J, the junction kept 4 bases outside the gene matches. Per germline, CDR1 NNHDY and CDR2 SYVADS. The CDR3 is CASKPGLDYAEQFF. The CDR3 bases that were read are TGTGCCAGCAAACCGGGACTGGACTATGCT.

This clone was counted many times. Each gene name is a mouse one. The read ends 4 residues before the CDR3 terminus; that terminus is restored from the germline J gene. The V call is TRBV12-1, the J call TRBJ1-2; possibly TRBD1 for D (6 bases). Germline loops: CDR1 SGHSN, CDR2 HYEKVE. There are 15 residues in the CDR3. V was clipped by 1 base and J by 0 bases, with 11 bases between them. CDR3 loop: CASSLKTGANSDYTF. The CDR3 DNA, read in part, is TGTGCCAGCTCTCTGAAGACAGGAGCAAACTCC.

This clone occurred a few times. The listed genes are named as in mouse. The read halts 4 residues ahead of the CDR3 end, with the missing end drawn from the germline J gene. The rearrangement links TRBV12-1 to TRBJ1-2; unclear D gene. The germline V and J ends were trimmed by 2 bases and 0 bases, with 6 bases remaining between them. The CDR3 contains 13 residues. CDR1 SGHSN and CDR2 HYEKVE come from the germline V gene. The DNA read from the CDR3 is TGTGCCAGCTCTCCATCAACAAACTCC. Residues: CASSPSTNS. The full CDR3 protein reads CASSPSTNSDYTF. The full variable domain, its missing parts supplied by reference TRBV12-1 and TRBJ1-2, is DSGVVQSPRHIIKEKGGRSVLTCIPISGHSNVVWYQQTLGKELKFLIQHYEKVERDKGFLPSRFSVQQFDDYHSEMNMSALELEDSAMYFCASSPSTNSDYTFGSGTRLLVI.

On this clone: Genes and germline are mouse. The CDR3 extends 3 residues past the end of the read, so its final part is completed from the germline J gene. The chain joins TRBV31 to TRBJ1-6, with 9 bases identical to TRBD1. Being an ORF, TRBJ1-6 has a function that is uncertain. This CDR3 has 15 residues. The V segment lost 0 bases and the J segment 7 bases; nucleotides outside the gene matches: 4. Germline V CDR1 and CDR2: GKSSPN, SITVG. CDR3 DNA (partial): TGTGCCTGGAGTCTAACAGGGGGCGCAAATTCGCCC. Translated: CAWSLTGGANSP. The full CDR3 sequence reads CAWSLTGGANSPLYF.

This clone was found a few times. Gene names are mouse gene names. CDR3 in amino acids: CASSHRTANSDYTF. The CDR3 bases that were read are TGTGCCAGCAGCCACAGGACAGCAAACTCC. The chain carries TRBV13-3 and TRBJ1-2; TRBD1 is a possible D gene (6 bases). The read terminates 4 residues before the CDR3 end, so the remaining end is supplied by the germline J gene. This CDR3 comprises 14 residues. Per germline, CDR1 NNHDY and CDR2 SYVADS. Trimming pared 5 bases from V and 0 bases from J, leaving 11 bases between.

The table lists this clone with a few counts. The gene names given are mouse names. The read terminates 4 residues ahead of where the CDR3 ends, so the germline J gene completes it. The gene calls are TRBV5 and TRBJ1-1; 11 bases agree with TRBD1. Trimming at V came to 3 bases and at J to 3 bases, leaving 6 bases not matched to a gene. The germline CDR1 and CDR2 sequences are LGHNA and YNLKQL (reference sequence). This CDR3 has 16 residues. This CDR3 is CASSHPGTGGDTEVFF. The CDR3 bases that were read are TGTGCCAGCAGCCACCCTGGGACAGGGGGGGACACA.

Details on this clone: Each gene name is a mouse one. The read falls 4 residues short of the CDR3 end, and the missing part is taken from the germline J gene. The same CDR3 also results from other DNA sequences found in this sample. The chain links TRBV19 to TRBJ1-2, with D possibly TRBD1 on 5 matching bases. The V gene's germline CDR1 is FNHDT and CDR2 SITEND (reference sequence). This CDR3 has 14 amino acids. The V and J ends lost 2 bases and 0 bases respectively, with 8 bases between them. CDR3 DNA, as far as it was read: TGTGCCAGCAGTATGCAGGGTGCAAACTCC. Translating it yields CASSMQGANS. The full CDR3 reads CASSMQGANSDYTF.

Note on this clone: The gene names given are mouse names. Read coverage stops 4 residues before the CDR3 terminus; the germline J gene supplies the remainder. The genes are TRBV19 and TRBJ2-5; D is possibly TRBD1 (6 bases). CDR3 length equals 16 residues. Germline CDR1 and CDR2: FNHDT and SITEND (reference sequence). V was cut by 4 bases and J by 0 bases, with 15 bases left in between. The CDR3 DNA, read in part, is TGTGCCAGCAGTCCAGGGACGAGGGGGAACCAAGAC. It specifies CASSPGTRGNQD. The full CDR3 reads CASSPGTRGNQDTQYF.

This clone was picked up a small number of times. Any gene name here is a mouse gene name. From the germline J gene comes the end of the CDR3, since the read stops 4 residues before it. Additional DNA sequences in this sample encode the identical CDR3. The chain links TRBV19 to TRBJ2-3, with TRBD1 identical over 10 bases. Germline lookup yields CDR1 FNHDT and CDR2 SITEND (reference sequence). The CDR3 sequence is 15 residues long. V lost 2 bases to trimming and J lost 0 bases; unmatched junction nucleotides: 0. The CDR3 loop is CASSMGQGSAETLYF. Partial CDR3 DNA: TGTGCCAGCAGTATGGGACAGGGGAGTGCAGAA.

Notes on this clone: The listed genes are named as in mouse. The read ends 4 residues early relative to the CDR3; the germline J gene fills the gap. The chain employs TRBV4 and TRBJ2-4; 7 bases agree with TRBD2. The germline gives CDR1 LGHDT, CDR2 YNNKQL (reference sequence). After removal of 5 bases from V and 3 bases from J, the junction contained 2 bases not matched to a gene. The CDR3 runs to 13 residues. CDR3: CASSHGGQNTLYF. Incomplete CDR3 DNA: TGTGCCAGCAGCCATGGGGGGCAAAAC.

This clone came up a few times. Genes and germline come from the mouse. The DNA ends 4 residues before the CDR3 does, and the rest of the CDR3 is filled in from the germline J gene. V is TRBV5 and J is TRBJ2-4, with TRBD2 identical over 7 bases. CDR1 LGHNA and CDR2 YNLKQL come from the germline V gene (reference sequence). Germline trimming cut 1 base from V and 0 bases from J; bases unmatched to any gene: 4. CDR3 size: 16 residues. CDR3 bases read: TGTGCCAGCAGCCAAGTTTCGGGGGGGAGTCAAAAC. It encodes CASSQVSGGSQN. The whole CDR3 protein is CASSQVSGGSQNTLYF.

As concerns this clone: The gene names given are mouse names. The missing CDR3 end, 4 residues past where the read stops, is filled in from the germline J gene. This chain joins TRBV1 and TRBJ1-1, with a possible D match to TRBD1 (6 bases). The V end lost 3 bases, the J end lost 0 bases, and 8 bases lay between the germline ends. The CDR3 loop spans 14 amino acids. The germline CDR1 and CDR2 sequences are NSQYPW and LRSPGD (reference sequence). The CDR3 loop reads CTCSANRANTEVFF. The part of the CDR3 DNA that was read is TGCACCTGCAGTGCTAACAGGGCAAACACA. The full variable domain, in which reference TRBV1 and TRBJ1-1 provide the parts outside the CDR3, is VTLLEQNPRWRLVPRGQAVNLRCILKNSQYPWMSWYQQDLQKQLQWLFTLRSPGDKEVKSLPGADYLATRVTDTELRLQVANMSQGRTLYCTCSANRANTEVFFGKGTRLTVV.

This clone was recorded a few times. Mouse gene names and germline throughout. The read ends 4 residues early relative to the CDR3; the germline J gene fills the gap. The chain has TRBV13-3 and TRBJ2-2, with TRBD2 identical over 8 bases. V trimming: 5 bases; J trimming: 0 bases; junction bases outside the gene matches: 6. Germline V gene lookup returns CDR1 NNHDY and CDR2 SYVADS. The CDR3 has 16 residues. The CDR3: CASRYWGSSNTGQLYF. CDR3 DNA (partial): TGTGCCAGCAGATACTGGGGGAGTTCAAACACCGGG.

This clone showed up just a few times. Genes and germline are mouse. The missing CDR3 end, 4 residues past where the read stops, is filled in from the germline J gene. The chain employs TRBV14 and TRBJ1-1; 7 bases match TRBD1. The germline CDR1 and CDR2 sequences are SGHDT and FRDEAV. Trimming took 4 bases from V and 1 from J; bases not matched to a gene: 4. This CDR3 has 14 amino acids. The covered CDR3 bases are TGTGCCAGCAGTCTGACAGGGAGAAACACA. Protein: CASSLTGRNT. The CDR3 reads in full as CASSLTGRNTEVFF.

Points on this clone: Mouse gene names and germline throughout. This CDR3 is CASSRGGTTYEQYF. CDR3 DNA (partial): TGTGCTAGCAGTAGAGGTGGGACAACATAT. This chain connects TRBV17 to TRBJ2-7, with D perhaps TRBD1 (6 bases). The read terminates 4 residues before the CDR3 end, so the remaining end is supplied by the germline J gene. This CDR3 spans 14 amino acids. Germline V gives CDR1 MNHDT, CDR2 YYDKIL.

This clone showed up just a few times. Mouse gene names apply. The CDR3 end falls 4 residues outside the read, so it is completed with the germline J gene. Other nucleotide sequences in the sample specify the same CDR3. This rearrangement joins TRBV13-1 to TRBJ2-4; unclear D gene. The length of the CDR3 is 14 residues. V lost 2 bases and J 0 bases, leaving 7 bases between the germline ends. The germline CDR1 and CDR2 sequences are NSHNY and SYGAGN. CDR3 DNA (partial): TGTGCCAGCAGTGAGTCTGCTAGTCAAAAC. Its translation: CASSESASQN. The entire CDR3 is CASSESASQNTLYF.

This clone appeared a few times. The genes and germline here are from mouse. The CDR3 is cut off 4 residues early in the read; its end comes from the germline J gene. The same CDR3 is also encoded by other DNA sequences in this sample. The J gene is TRBJ2-7, the V gene TRBV17, with a weak D call TRBD2 (7 bases). The germline CDR1 and CDR2 sequences are MNHDT and YYDKIL. V lost 0 bases and J lost 2, with 11 bases in between. The CDR3 has 15 amino acids. The CDR3 sequence is CASSRDPGGPYEQYF. CDR3 DNA, as far as it was read: TGTGCTAGCAGTAGAGACCCGGGGGGCCCCTAT.

Remarks on this clone: Mouse gene names and germline throughout. The CDR3 extends 4 residues past the end of the read, so its final part is completed from the germline J gene. The genes are TRBV5 and TRBJ2-1; possible D gene TRBD1, 6 bases. Between the trimmed V and J ends, which lost 0 bases and 3 bases, there was a span of 12 bases. Germline V lookup: CDR1 LGHNA, CDR2 YNLKQL (reference sequence). This CDR3 is built from 16 residues. CDR3: CASSQDKGHLYAEQFF. CDR3 DNA, as far as it was read: TGTGCCAGCAGCCAAGATAAGGGACACCTCTATGCT.

Notes on this clone: Gene names denote mouse genes. The sequence runs out 4 residues before the end of the CDR3; the remainder is reconstructed from the germline J gene. The rearrangement uses TRBV14 and TRBJ1-2, with D possibly being TRBD1 (5 bases). Germline V lookup: CDR1 SGHDT, CDR2 FRDEAV. The V and J ends lost 0 bases and 3 bases respectively, with 6 bases between them. The length of the CDR3 is 13 residues. The covered CDR3 bases are TGTGCCAGCAGTTTCTGGGGGGACTCC. Translation: CASSFWGDS. From start to end, the CDR3 is CASSFWGDSDYTF.

This clone was observed a handful of times. The genes are named according to mouse. The CDR3 extends 4 residues past the end of the read, so its final part is completed from the germline J gene. The chain has TRBV1 and TRBJ2-2; tentatively, D is TRBD1 (5 bases). The V gene's germline CDR1 is NSQYPW and CDR2 LRSPGD (reference sequence). The germline V and J ends were trimmed by 0 bases and 0 bases, with 11 bases remaining between them. This CDR3 is built from 17 residues. The sequenced part of the CDR3 DNA is TGCACCTGCAGTGCAGATAGAGACAGAGCAAACACCGGG. This sequence encodes CTCSADRDRANTG. The full CDR3 protein reads CTCSADRDRANTGQLYF.

On this clone: Gene names and germline match the mouse. The read comes to an end 4 residues before the CDR3 does, leaving the germline J gene to fill in the end. This chain joins TRBV13-1 and TRBJ2-7, with TRBD2 matching over 9 bases. Unmatched junction bases numbered 5, after V lost 2 bases and J lost 2 bases. The germline CDR1 and CDR2 sequences are NSHNY and SYGAGN. CDR3 length: 15 amino acids. The sequenced CDR3 bases are TGTGCCAGCAGTGAAACTGGGGGGAGGACCTAT. This sequence encodes CASSETGGRTY. The entire CDR3 reads CASSETGGRTYEQYF.

This clone was detected a few times. Gene labels here are mouse ones. The read stops 4 residues short of the end of the CDR3; the missing end is completed from the germline J gene. The chain links TRBV13-3 to TRBJ1-2; 8 positions agree with TRBD1. The V gene's germline CDR1 is NNHDY and CDR2 SYVADS. The ends lost 6 bases at V and 3 bases at J; junction bases unmatched: 4. The CDR3 sequence is 13 residues long. The CDR3 bases that were read are TGTGCCAGCAATGACAGGGGTGACTCC. Encoded protein: CASNDRGDS. The CDR3 reads in full as CASNDRGDSDYTF.

Turning to this clone: Gene labels here are mouse ones. The read halts 3 residues ahead of the CDR3 end, with the missing end drawn from the germline J gene. This rearrangement joins TRBV5 to TRBJ1-6; D remains unclear. TRBJ1-6 is recorded as an ORF, its role being uncertain. V lost 0 bases and J lost 3, with 9 bases in between. The CDR3 loop spans 16 amino acids. The germline CDR1 and CDR2 sequences are LGHNA and YNLKQL (reference sequence). The sequenced part of the CDR3 DNA is TGTGCCAGCAGCCAAGATCACAGAAACTATAATTCGCCC. It specifies CASSQDHRNYNSP. The entire CDR3 is CASSQDHRNYNSPLYF.

Remarks on this clone: The gene names here belong to mouse. The read terminates 4 residues before the CDR3 end, so the remaining end is supplied by the germline J gene. V and J are TRBV31 and TRBJ2-2; weak D call: TRBD2 (7 bases). Trimming left V 4 bases short and J 4 bases short, with 16 bases between. There are 15 residues in the CDR3. In germline, CDR1 is GKSSPN, CDR2 SITVG. CDR3 bases read: TGTGCCTGGACCACCCCCGGGGGGCCCACCGGG. Translating gives CAWTTPGGPTG. The complete CDR3 protein is CAWTTPGGPTGQLYF.

About this clone itself: The gene symbols are mouse symbols. The sequenced fragment ends 4 residues before the CDR3 boundary, so the rest is inferred from the germline J gene. This sequence joins TRBV17 and TRBJ2-1, with D perhaps matching TRBD1 (6 bases). Per germline, CDR1 MNHDT and CDR2 YYDKIL. This CDR3 spans 15 amino acids. V was clipped by 1 base and J by 4 bases, with 11 bases between them. The CDR3 sequence: CASSRAPGQYAEQFF. CDR3 DNA (partial): TGTGCTAGCAGTAGAGCCCCGGGACAATATGCT.

Comment on this clone: Genes and germline come from the mouse. The missing CDR3 end, 4 residues past where the read stops, is filled in from the germline J gene. In the same sample, other DNA sequences code for this CDR3. This rearrangement joins TRBV19 to TRBJ2-3; 9 nucleotides match TRBD2. Per the germline V gene, CDR1 is FNHDT and CDR2 is SITEND (reference sequence). The ends lost 4 bases at V and 0 bases at J; junction bases unmatched: 3. The CDR3 has 15 residues. CDR3 protein: CASSRDWASAETLYF. The sequenced CDR3 bases are TGTGCCAGCAGTCGGGACTGGGCTAGTGCAGAA. The full variable domain, in which reference TRBV19 and TRBJ2-3 provide the parts outside the CDR3, is GGIITQTPKFLIGQEGQKLTLKCQQNFNHDTMYWYRQDSGKGLRLIYYSITENDLQKGDLSEGYDASREKKSSFSLTVTSAQKNEMAVFLCASSRDWASAETLYFGSGTRLTVL.

Of note for this clone: Gene names are mouse gene names. The read comes to an end 4 residues before the CDR3 does, leaving the germline J gene to fill in the end. The chain combines TRBV5 with TRBJ2-1; a possible D gene is TRBD2 (7 bases). The CDR3 runs 16 residues. V shed 4 bases and J shed 0 bases, with 13 bases lying between them. Germline assignment: CDR1 LGHNA and CDR2 YNLKQL (reference sequence). CDR3 DNA (partial): TGTGCCAGCAGCCCCCTGGGGGCCAATAACTATGCT. Residues: CASSPLGANNYA. The full CDR3 reads CASSPLGANNYAEQFF.

This clone has a handful of counts. Mouse names are used for the genes. From the germline J gene comes the end of the CDR3, since the read stops 4 residues before it. The gene calls are TRBV13-2 and TRBJ1-1, with D unresolved. Looked up from germline, CDR1 is NNHNN and CDR2 is SYGAGS (reference sequence). V was clipped by 1 base and J by 0 bases, with 10 bases between them. The CDR3 is 15 amino acids. CDR3 DNA (partial): TGTGCCAGCGGTGATATGAAACCTGCAAACACA. It encodes CASGDMKPANT. The full CDR3 protein reads CASGDMKPANTEVFF.